The 14 T cell receptor beta chains below were found in one sample sequenced in a study of shared clonotypes between healthy human individuals. Assay: immunoSEQ multiplex PCR; the TCRdb copy retains only in-frame clones and omits some. Of 2 million to 2.5 million clones listed, approximately 93% were seen once; the top ten hold 0.39%. The sequencing sample was made of naive CD4+ T cells from PBMCs. Subset specified: CD45RA+ positively selected. The receptors derive from a man in his late teens or twenties in good health. Some clones in this sample may be carry-over from other donors' samples.

In regard to this clone: The same CDR3 also results from other DNA sequences found in this sample. The V gene is TRBV5-4, the J gene TRBJ2-6, with D unclear. The CDR3 is 14 amino acids. Germline values: CDR1 SGHNT, CDR2 YYREEE (reference sequence). Trimming shortened V by 2 bases and J by 0 bases, and 3 bases separated the two germline ends. The CDR3 coding sequence is TGTGCCAGCAGCTTAGGCTCTGGGGCCAACGTCCTGACTTTC. Residues: CASSLGSGANVLTF. Based on the CDR3 plus reference TRBV5-4 and TRBJ2-6, the full variable domain is ETGVTQSPTHLIKTRGQQVTLRCSSQSGHNTVSWYQQALGQGPQFIFQYYREEENGRGNFPPRFSGLQFPNYSSELNVNALELDDSALYLCASSLGSGANVLTFGAGSRLTVL.

The chain uses TRBV27 and TRBJ2-1; 9 bases map to TRBD1. J lost 7 bases, V lost 7 bases, and 11 bases had no gene match. This CDR3 region has 15 residues. Germline V CDR1 and CDR2: MNHEY, SMNVEV (reference sequence). CDR3 bases: TGTGCCAGCAAGGGTCTTGGGACAGGGACTAATGAGCAGTTCTTC. Its translation is CASKGLGTGTNEQFF.

Only one count was recorded for this clone. V and J are TRBV11-2 and TRBJ1-5, with 9 bases fitting TRBD1. Per germline, CDR1 SGHAT and CDR2 FQNNGV. The CDR3 loop spans 16 amino acids. The V and J ends lost 6 bases and 0 bases, in that order; junction bases with no gene match: 6. Here the CDR3 DNA reads TGTGCCAGCAGTACCGGGACAGGGCTTAGCAATCAGCCCCAGCATTTT. This gives the protein CASSTGTGLSNQPQHF.

Concerning this clone itself: This same CDR3 is encoded by further DNA sequences in the sample. The chain joins TRBV19 to TRBJ2-1; unclear D gene. Germline loops: CDR1 LNHDA, CDR2 SQIVND (reference sequence). Trimming pared 3 bases from V and 5 bases from J, leaving 2 bases between. This CDR3 has 11 amino acids. CDR3 nucleotide sequence: TGTGCCAGTAGTATTCACAATGAGCAGTTCTTC. Protein: CASSIHNEQFF.

J is TRBJ2-2 and V is TRBV6-5, with TRBD1 matching 7 bases. The CDR3 covers 14 residues. CDR1 is MNHEY, CDR2 SVGAGI, per germline. V shed 4 bases, J shed 4 bases, and the junction held 3 bases outside the gene matches. The CDR3 here is CASSSRQGTGELFF. DNA of the CDR3: TGTGCCAGCAGTTCTAGACAGGGCACCGGGGAGCTGTTTTTT.

The rearrangement links TRBV5-6 to TRBJ2-7, with D unresolved. In germline, CDR1 is SGHDT, CDR2 YYEEEE. V was shortened by 5 bases and J by 7 bases, with 16 bases between the two germline ends. This CDR3 is 13 amino acids long. This chain's CDR3 is CASSPRLRGEQYF. In DNA, the CDR3 is TGTGCCAGCAGTCCCCGACTCCGTGGGGAGCAGTACTTC.

This clone has just a few counts. The V call is TRBV5-6, the J call TRBJ1-1; D gene ambiguous. The germline CDR1 and CDR2 sequences are SGHDT and YYEEEE. This CDR3 is built from 11 residues. V lost 2 bases and J lost 8, with 7 bases in between. CDR3: CASSFESEAFF. The CDR3 nucleotides read TGTGCCAGCAGCTTCGAGTCGGAAGCTTTCTTT.

V is TRBV7-2 and J is TRBJ2-7; TRBD1 matches at 10 bases. The length of the CDR3 is 16 residues. After removal of 3 bases from V and 3 bases from J, the junction contained 8 bases not matched to a gene. Germline loops: CDR1 SGHTA, CDR2 FQGNSA. The CDR3 region has the DNA TGTGCCAGCAGCTTTAGGACAGGGGGAAGGAGCTACGAGCAGTACTTC. This codes for CASSFRTGGRSYEQYF. The full variable domain, rest sourced from reference TRBV7-2 and TRBJ2-7, is GAGVSQSPSNKVTEKGKDVELRCDPISGHTALYWYRQSLGQGLEFLIYFQGNSAPDKSGLPSDRFSAERTGGSVSTLTIQRTQQEDSAVYLCASSFRTGGRSYEQYFGPGTRLTVT.

The chain joins TRBV4-3 to TRBJ2-1; D gene uncertain. Trimming took 1 base from V and 4 from J, leaving 5 bases between them. CDR1 LGHNA and CDR2 YSLEER come from the germline V gene. There are 13 residues in the CDR3. CDR3 residues: CASSQAPYNEQFF. CDR3 sequence (DNA): TGCGCCAGCAGCCAAGCGCCGTACAATGAGCAGTTCTTC.

The chain combines TRBV5-1 with TRBJ2-5, with unresolved D. The CDR3 extends over 14 amino acids. Germline CDR1 and CDR2: SGHRS and YFSETQ. The V gene lost 1 base and the J gene lost 1 base, with 8 bases spanning the gap. CDR3 coding DNA: TGCGCCAGCAGCTTGTGGGCCGGCCAAGAGACCCAGTACTTC. It is translated as CASSLWAGQETQYF.

This clone appeared a single time. V gene TRBV11-2 combines with J gene TRBJ2-5, with TRBD2 as a possible D gene (5 bases). The CDR3 has 15 residues. V lost 2 bases, J lost 5 bases, and 15 bases lay in between. In germline, CDR1 is SGHAT, CDR2 FQNNGV. CDR3 coding DNA: TGTGCCAGCAGCTTATACGAGAGCGGATCCGAGACCCAGTACTTC. This sequence encodes CASSLYESGSETQYF.

The V and J genes are TRBV19 and TRBJ2-3; 9 bases fit TRBD2. CDR3 length: 14 residues. CDR1 and CDR2 from the germline V gene are LNHDA and SQIVND (reference sequence). Germline trimming cut 4 bases from V and 4 bases from J; bases unmatched to any gene: 3. This CDR3 is CASSTRTSADTQYF. The CDR3 region has the DNA TGTGCCAGTAGTACCCGGACTAGCGCAGATACGCAGTATTTT.

In this sample, this clone turned up once. V usage is TRBV6-1 and J usage is TRBJ2-7, with D perhaps given as TRBD1 or TRBD2 (5 bases each). The CDR3 covers 14 residues. Germline assignment: CDR1 MNHNS and CDR2 SASEGT. V dropped 2 bases and J dropped 3 bases, with 11 bases sitting between them. CDR3 in amino acids: CASSESGPNYEQYF. DNA for the CDR3: TGTGCCAGCAGTGAATCGGGACCGAACTACGAGCAGTACTTC.

In this sample, this clone turned up once. Distinct nucleotide sequences in the sample also encode this CDR3. The chain is built from TRBV2 and TRBJ2-2; TRBD1 agrees at 10 bases. Germline CDR1 reads SNHLY; CDR2 reads FYNNEI. This CDR3 has 14 residues. With 4 bases clipped from V and 5 bases from J, the junction kept 1 base outside the gene matches. The CDR3 nucleotides are TGTGCCAGCAGTGGGACAGGGGGGACCGGGGAGCTGTTTTTT. Encoded protein: CASSGTGGTGELFF.